The clone carrying this T cell receptor (beta chain) was seen many times. TCRdb reanalysed the RT-PCR reads using MiXCR and keeps one entry per CDR3 protein. In the table there are about 230,000 distinct CDR3 sequences, approximately 14% of which are singletons. This entry is derived from a study of patients and donors after allogeneic stem cell transplantation. The specimen was blood, either unsorted or a sorted T cell fraction (not recorded which). This receptor was identified in a human donor who was either an allogeneic HSCT recipient or a stem cell or donor lymphocyte infusion donor (not recorded which). It is not recorded whose cells these are; they may come from a transplant donor.

In DNA, the CDR3 is TGCAGTGCAGACCCCGGGACAGGGAGTATTGGCTACACCTTC. Translated, it gives CSADPGTGSIGYTF. The rearrangement uses TRBV20-1 and TRBJ1-2, with 9 bases identical to TRBD1. CDR3 length: 14 amino acids. V gave up 6 bases and J gave up 7 bases; unmatched junction bases: 12. Germline CDR1 reads DFQATT; CDR2 reads SNEGSKA (reference sequence).